This entry concerns a single TCR beta chain. This sample is drawn from a study of memory CD4+ T cells and cytomegalovirus serostatus. The CDR3 runs 18 residues. Unmatched junction bases numbered 16, after V lost 4 bases and J lost 4 bases. Germline values: CDR1 PRHDT, CDR2 FYEKMQ (reference sequence). Assay used: immunoSEQ multiplex PCR; TCRdb lists only in-frame clones, some missing. The sample yields around 99,000 clones, about 80% seen once. The sort gate was single viable CD3+CD4+CD8-CD45RO+ cells for memory CD4+ T cells. Sample: memory CD4+ T cells from blood. The chain employs TRBV13 and TRBJ2-3, with TRBD1 matching over 8 bases. The clonotype originates from an adult in good health and CMV-seropositive. The CDR3 DNA sequence: TGTGCCAGCAGCTCCAGAAGGAGACAGGGGTCGAGCCCAGATACGCAGTATTTT. Protein sequence: CASSSRRRQGSSPDTQYF.